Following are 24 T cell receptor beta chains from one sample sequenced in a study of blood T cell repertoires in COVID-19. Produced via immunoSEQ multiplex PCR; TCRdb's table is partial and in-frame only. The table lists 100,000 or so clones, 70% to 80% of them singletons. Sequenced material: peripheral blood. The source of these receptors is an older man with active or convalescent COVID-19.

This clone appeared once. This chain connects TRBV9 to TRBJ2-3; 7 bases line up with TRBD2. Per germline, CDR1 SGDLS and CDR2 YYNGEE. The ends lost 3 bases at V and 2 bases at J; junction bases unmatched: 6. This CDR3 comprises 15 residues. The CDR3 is CASSASGTNTDTQYF. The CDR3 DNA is TGTGCCAGCAGCGCCTCCGGGACTAACACAGATACGCAGTATTTT.

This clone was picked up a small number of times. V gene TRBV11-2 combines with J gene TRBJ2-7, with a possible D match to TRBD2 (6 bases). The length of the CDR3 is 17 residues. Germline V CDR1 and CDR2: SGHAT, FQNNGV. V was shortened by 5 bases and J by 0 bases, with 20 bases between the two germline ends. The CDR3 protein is CASSLRWRSGHSYEQYF. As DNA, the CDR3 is TGTGCCAGCAGCCTCCGGTGGCGTAGCGGCCACTCCTACGAGCAGTACTTC.

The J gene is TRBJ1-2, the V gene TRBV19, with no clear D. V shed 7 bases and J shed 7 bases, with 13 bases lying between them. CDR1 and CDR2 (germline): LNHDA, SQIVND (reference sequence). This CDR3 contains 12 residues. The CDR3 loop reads CASKARGLGYTF. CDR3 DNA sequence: TGTGCCAGTAAAGCTAGAGGACTTGGCTACACCTTC.

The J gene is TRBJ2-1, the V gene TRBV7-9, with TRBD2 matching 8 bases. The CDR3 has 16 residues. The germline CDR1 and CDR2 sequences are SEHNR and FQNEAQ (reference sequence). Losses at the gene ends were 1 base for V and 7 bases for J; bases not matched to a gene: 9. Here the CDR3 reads CASSLDYGLAGNEQFF. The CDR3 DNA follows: TGTGCCAGCAGCTTAGATTATGGACTAGCAGGGAATGAGCAGTTCTTC. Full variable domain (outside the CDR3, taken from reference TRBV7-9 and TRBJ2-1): DTGVSQNPRHKITKRGQNVTFRCDPISEHNRLYWYRQTLGQGPEFLTYFQNEAQLEKSRLLSDRFSAERPKGSFSTLEIQRTEQGDSAMYLCASSLDYGLAGNEQFFGPGTRLTVL.

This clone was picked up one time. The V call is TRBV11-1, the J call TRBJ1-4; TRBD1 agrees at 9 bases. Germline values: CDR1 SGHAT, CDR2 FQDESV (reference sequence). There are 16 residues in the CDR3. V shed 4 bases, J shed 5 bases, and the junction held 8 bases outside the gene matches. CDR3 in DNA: TGTGCCAGCAGCTCCACCGTCGGGACAGGGAATGAAAAACTGTTTTTT. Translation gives CASSSTVGTGNEKLFF.

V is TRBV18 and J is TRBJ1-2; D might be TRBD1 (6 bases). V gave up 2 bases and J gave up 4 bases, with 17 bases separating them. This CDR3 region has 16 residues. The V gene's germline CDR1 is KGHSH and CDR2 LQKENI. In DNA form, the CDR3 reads TGTGCCAGCTCACCAAGGGCAGGGGTAAACGGCTATGGCTACACCTTC. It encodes CASSPRAGVNGYGYTF.

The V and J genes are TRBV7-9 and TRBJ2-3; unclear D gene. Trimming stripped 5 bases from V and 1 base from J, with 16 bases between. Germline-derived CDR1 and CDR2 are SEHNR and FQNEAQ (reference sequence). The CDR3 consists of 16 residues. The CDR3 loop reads CASSPPRSEGTDTQYF. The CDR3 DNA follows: TGTGCCAGCAGCCCACCTAGGTCGGAAGGCACAGATACGCAGTATTTT.

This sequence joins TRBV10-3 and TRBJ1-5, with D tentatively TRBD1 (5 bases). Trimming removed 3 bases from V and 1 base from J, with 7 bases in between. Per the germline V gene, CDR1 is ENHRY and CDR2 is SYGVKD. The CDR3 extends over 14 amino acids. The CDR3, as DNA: TGTGCCATCAGTGACAGGGTCAGCAATCAGCCCCAGCATTTT. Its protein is CAISDRVSNQPQHF.

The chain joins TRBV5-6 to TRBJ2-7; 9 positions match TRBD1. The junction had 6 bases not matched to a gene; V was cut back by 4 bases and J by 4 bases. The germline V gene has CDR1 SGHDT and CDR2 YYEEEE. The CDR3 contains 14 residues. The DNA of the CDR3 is TGTGCCAGCAGCCAAGGGACAGGGAGATACGAGCAGTACTTC. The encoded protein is CASSQGTGRYEQYF.

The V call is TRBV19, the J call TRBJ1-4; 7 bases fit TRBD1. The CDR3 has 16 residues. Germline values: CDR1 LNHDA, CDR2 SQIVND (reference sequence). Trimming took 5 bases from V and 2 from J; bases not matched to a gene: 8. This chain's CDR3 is CASSLHPTGTNEKLFF. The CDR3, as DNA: TGTGCCAGTAGTCTCCACCCGACAGGGACTAATGAAAAACTGTTTTTT.

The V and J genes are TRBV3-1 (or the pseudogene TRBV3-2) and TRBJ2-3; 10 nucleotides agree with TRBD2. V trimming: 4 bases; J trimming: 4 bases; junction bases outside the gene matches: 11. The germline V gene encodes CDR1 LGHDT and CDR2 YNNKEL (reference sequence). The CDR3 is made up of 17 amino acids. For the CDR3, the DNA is TGTGCCAGCAGCCCTCCCCCACTAGCGGGGAGGGCAGATACGCAGTATTTT. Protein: CASSPPPLAGRADTQYF.

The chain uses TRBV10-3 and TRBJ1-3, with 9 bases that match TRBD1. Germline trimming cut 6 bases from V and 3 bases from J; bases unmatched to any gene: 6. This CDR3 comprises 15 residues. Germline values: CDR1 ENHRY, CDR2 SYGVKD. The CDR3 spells CAIRAQGAFGNTIYF. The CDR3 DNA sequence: TGTGCCATCAGAGCACAGGGGGCATTTGGAAACACCATATATTTT.

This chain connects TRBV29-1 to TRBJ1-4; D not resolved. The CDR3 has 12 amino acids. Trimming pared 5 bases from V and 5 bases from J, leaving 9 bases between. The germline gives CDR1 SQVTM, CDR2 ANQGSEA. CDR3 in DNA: TGCAGCGTTAAGGGAGACAATGAAAAACTGTTTTTT. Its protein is CSVKGDNEKLFF.

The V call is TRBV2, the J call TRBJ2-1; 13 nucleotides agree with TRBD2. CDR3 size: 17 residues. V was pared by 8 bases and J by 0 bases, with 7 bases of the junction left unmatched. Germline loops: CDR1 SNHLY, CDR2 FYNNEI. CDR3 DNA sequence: TGTGCCAGCGAAACTAGCGGGAGGGGTAACTCCTACAATGAGCAGTTCTTC. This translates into CASETSGRGNSYNEQFF.

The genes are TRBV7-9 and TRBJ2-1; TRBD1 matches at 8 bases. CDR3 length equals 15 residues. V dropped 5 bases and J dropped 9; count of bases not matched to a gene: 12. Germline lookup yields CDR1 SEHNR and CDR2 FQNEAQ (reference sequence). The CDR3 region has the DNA TGTGCCAGCAGCGCAGGCCTCGGACAGGGCGGTGAGCAGTTCTTC. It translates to CASSAGLGQGGEQFF.

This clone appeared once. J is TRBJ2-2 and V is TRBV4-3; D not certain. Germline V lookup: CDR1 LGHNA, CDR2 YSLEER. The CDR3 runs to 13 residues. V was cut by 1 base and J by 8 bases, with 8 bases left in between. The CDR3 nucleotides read TGCGCCAGCAGCCAAGCAGGATATGGGGAGCTGTTTTTT. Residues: CASSQAGYGELFF.

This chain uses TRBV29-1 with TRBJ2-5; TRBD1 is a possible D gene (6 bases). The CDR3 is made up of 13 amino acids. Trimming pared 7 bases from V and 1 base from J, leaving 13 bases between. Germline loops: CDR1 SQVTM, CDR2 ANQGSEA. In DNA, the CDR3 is TGCAGCGCCCAACAGGGAGTCCAAGAGACCCAGTACTTC. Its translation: CSAQQGVQETQYF.

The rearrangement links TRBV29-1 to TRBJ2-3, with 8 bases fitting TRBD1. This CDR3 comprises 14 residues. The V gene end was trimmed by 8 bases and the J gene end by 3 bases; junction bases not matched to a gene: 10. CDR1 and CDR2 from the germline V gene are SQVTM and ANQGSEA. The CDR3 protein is CSTSRDRYTDTQYF. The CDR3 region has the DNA TGCAGCACCTCAAGGGACAGGTATACAGATACGCAGTATTTT.

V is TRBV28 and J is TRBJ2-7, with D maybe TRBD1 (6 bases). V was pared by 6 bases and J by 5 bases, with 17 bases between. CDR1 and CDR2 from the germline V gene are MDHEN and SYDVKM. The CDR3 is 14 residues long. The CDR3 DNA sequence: TGTGCCAGCAGCCTCCCGGATGGGGGCCACGAGCAGTACTTC. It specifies CASSLPDGGHEQYF.

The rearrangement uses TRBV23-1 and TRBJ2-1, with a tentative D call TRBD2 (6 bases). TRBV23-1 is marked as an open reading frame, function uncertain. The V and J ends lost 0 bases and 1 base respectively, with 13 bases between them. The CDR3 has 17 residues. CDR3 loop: CASSQSPGSGSYNEQFF. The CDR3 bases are TGCGCCAGCAGTCAATCCCCGGGCAGCGGGTCCTACAATGAGCAGTTCTTC.

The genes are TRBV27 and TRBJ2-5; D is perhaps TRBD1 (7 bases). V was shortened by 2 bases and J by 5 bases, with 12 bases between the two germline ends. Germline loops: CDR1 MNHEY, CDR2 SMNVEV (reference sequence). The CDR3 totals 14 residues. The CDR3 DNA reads TGTGCCAGCAGTTTAGCGACAGGGAGGGAGACCCAGTACTTC. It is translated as CASSLATGRETQYF.

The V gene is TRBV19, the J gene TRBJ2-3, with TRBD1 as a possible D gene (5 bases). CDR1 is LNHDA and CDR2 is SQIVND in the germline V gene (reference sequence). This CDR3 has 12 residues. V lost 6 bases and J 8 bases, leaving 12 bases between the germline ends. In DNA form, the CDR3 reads TGTGCCAGTAGAAAAGGGGTGGGTACGCAGTATTTT. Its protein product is CASRKGVGTQYF.

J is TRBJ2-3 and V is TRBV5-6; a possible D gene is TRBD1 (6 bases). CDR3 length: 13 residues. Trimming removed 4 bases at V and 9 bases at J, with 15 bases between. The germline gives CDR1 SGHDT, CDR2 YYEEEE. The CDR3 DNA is TGTGCCAGCAGCCCTTCCAGGGGTGCGACGCAGTATTTT. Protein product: CASSPSRGATQYF.

CDR3 region: CASSGGQRNTEAFF. Here the CDR3 DNA reads TGTGCCAGCAGCGGGGGACAGCGGAACACTGAAGCTTTCTTT. This chain connects TRBV7-9 to TRBJ1-1; 7 positions match TRBD1. CDR3 length: 14 residues. Germline trimming cut 5 bases from V and 1 base from J; bases unmatched to any gene: 4. The germline gives CDR1 SEHNR, CDR2 FQNEAQ (reference sequence). Full variable domain (rest looked up from reference TRBV7-9 and TRBJ1-1): DTGVSQNPRHKITKRGQNVTFRCDPISEHNRLYWYRQTLGQGPEFLTYFQNEAQLEKSRLLSDRFSAERPKGSFSTLEIQRTEQGDSAMYLCASSGGQRNTEAFFGQGTRLTVV.